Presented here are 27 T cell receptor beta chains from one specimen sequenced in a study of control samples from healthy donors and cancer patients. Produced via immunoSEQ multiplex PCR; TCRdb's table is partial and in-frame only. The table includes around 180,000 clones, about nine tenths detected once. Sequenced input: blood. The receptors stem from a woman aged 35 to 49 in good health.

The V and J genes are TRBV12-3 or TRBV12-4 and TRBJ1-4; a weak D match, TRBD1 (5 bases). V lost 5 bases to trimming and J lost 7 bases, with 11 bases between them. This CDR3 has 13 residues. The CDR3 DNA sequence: TGTGCCAGCAGTCGAGGGGTTCGTGAAAAACTGTTTTTT. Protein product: CASSRGVREKLFF.

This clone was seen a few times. In DNA form, the CDR3 reads TGTGCCAGTAGTATAGAGTCGGGATGGACTGAAGCTTTCTTT. Translating gives CASSIESGWTEAFF. The chain combines TRBV19 with TRBJ1-1; D unclear. Germline V gene data show CDR1 as LNHDA and CDR2 as SQIVND (reference sequence). The germline V and J ends were trimmed by 0 bases and 5 bases, with 10 bases remaining between them. The CDR3 sequence is 14 residues long.

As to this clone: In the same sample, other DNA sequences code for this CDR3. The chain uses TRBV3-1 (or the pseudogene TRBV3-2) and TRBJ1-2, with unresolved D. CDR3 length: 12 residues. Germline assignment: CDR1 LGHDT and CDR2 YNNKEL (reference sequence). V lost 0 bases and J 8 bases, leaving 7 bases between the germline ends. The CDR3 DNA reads TGTGCCAGCAGCCAAGAATGGGGAGGCTACACCTTC. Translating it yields CASSQEWGGYTF.

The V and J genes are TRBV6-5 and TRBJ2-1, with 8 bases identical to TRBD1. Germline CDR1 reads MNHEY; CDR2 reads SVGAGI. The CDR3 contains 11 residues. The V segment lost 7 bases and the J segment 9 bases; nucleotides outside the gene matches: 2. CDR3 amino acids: CASTGGFEQFF. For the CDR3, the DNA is TGTGCCAGCACAGGGGGCTTTGAGCAGTTCTTC.

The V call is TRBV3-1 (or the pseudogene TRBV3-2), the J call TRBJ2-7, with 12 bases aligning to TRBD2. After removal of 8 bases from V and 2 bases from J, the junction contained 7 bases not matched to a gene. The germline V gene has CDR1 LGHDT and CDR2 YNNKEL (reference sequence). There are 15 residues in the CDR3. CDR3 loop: CASATTSGGPYEQYF. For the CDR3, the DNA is TGTGCCAGCGCAACGACTAGCGGGGGACCCTACGAGCAGTACTTC.

CDR3 sequence: CATSLVGSAEQYF. In DNA, the CDR3 is TGTGCCACAAGCCTAGTGGGTAGCGCCGAGCAGTACTTC. The chain employs TRBV7-9 and TRBJ2-7, with D tentatively TRBD2 (5 bases). Trimming removed 10 bases at V and 6 bases at J, with 19 bases between. This CDR3 is built from 13 residues. CDR1 is SEHNR, CDR2 FQNEAQ, per germline (reference sequence).

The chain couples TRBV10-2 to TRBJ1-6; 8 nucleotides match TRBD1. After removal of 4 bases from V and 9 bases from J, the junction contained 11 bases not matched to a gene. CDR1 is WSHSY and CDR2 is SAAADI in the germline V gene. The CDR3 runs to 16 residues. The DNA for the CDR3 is TGCGCCAGCAGTGCCTACAGGGGGGAAGGTAGTTCACCCCTCCACTTT. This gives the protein CASSAYRGEGSSPLHF.

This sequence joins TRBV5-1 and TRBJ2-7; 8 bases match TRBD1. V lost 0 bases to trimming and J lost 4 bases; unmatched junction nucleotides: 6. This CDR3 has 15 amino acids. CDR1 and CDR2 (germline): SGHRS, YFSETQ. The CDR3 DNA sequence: TGCGCCAGCAGCTTGGAGGGACAGGAGCTTTACGAGCAGTACTTC. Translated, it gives CASSLEGQELYEQYF.

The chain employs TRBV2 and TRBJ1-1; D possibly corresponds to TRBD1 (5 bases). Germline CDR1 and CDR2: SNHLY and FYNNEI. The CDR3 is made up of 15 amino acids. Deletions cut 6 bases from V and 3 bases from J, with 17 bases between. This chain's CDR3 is CASRRTRSGDTEAFF. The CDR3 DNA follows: TGTGCCAGCAGAAGAACACGGTCGGGGGACACTGAAGCTTTCTTT.

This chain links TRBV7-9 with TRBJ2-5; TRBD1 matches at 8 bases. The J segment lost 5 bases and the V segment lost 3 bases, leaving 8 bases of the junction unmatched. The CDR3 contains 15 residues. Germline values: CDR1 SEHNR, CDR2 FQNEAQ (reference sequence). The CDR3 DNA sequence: TGTGCCAGCAGCTTTTACAGGACAGGGAGGGAGACCCAGTACTTC. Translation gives CASSFYRTGRETQYF.

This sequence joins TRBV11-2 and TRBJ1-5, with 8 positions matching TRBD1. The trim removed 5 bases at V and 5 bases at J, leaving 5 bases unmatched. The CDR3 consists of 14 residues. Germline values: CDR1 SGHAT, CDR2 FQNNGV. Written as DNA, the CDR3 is TGTGCCAGCAGCCCGACAGGGGTGTATCAGCCCCAGCATTTT. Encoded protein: CASSPTGVYQPQHF.

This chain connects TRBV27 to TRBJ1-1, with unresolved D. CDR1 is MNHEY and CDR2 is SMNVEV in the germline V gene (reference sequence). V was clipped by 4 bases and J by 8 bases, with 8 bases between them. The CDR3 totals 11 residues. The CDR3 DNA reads TGTGCCAGCAGTTCTTTTCAAGAAGCTTTCTTT. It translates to CASSSFQEAFF.

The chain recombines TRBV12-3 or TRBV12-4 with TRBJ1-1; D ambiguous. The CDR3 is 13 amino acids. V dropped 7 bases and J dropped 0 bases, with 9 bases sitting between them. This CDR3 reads CASTSVLNTEAFF. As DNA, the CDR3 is TGTGCCAGCACGTCCGTCTTGAACACTGAAGCTTTCTTT.

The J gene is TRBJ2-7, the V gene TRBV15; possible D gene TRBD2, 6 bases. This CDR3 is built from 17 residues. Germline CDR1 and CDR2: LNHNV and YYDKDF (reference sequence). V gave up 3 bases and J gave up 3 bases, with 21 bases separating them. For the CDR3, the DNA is TGTGCCACCAGCAGTTCCTCGTTTCTCGGGGGTAACTACGAGCAGTACTTC. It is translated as CATSSSSFLGGNYEQYF.

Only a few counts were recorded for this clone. CDR3 coding DNA: TGTGCCAGCAGTGAGGGACTAGCCACAGATACGCAGTATTTT. Residues: CASSEGLATDTQYF. The rearrangement links TRBV6-1 to TRBJ2-3; 9 bases are a match to TRBD2. V was pared by 3 bases and J by 2 bases, with 0 bases of the junction left unmatched. This CDR3 contains 14 residues. Germline V gene lookup returns CDR1 MNHNS and CDR2 SASEGT.

DNA of the CDR3: TGTGCCAGCAGTTATCAGGGTTCGGTTCCCGGGGAGCTGTTTTTT. Translation gives CASSYQGSVPGELFF. The chain couples TRBV27 to TRBJ2-2, with D perhaps TRBD1 (5 bases). Per the germline V gene, CDR1 is MNHEY and CDR2 is SMNVEV (reference sequence). The CDR3 runs 15 residues. V lost 4 bases to trimming and J lost 6 bases, with 15 bases between them.

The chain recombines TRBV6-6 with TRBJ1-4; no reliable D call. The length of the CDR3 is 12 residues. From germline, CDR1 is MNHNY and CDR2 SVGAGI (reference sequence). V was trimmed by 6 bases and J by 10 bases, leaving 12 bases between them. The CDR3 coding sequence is TGTGCCAGCAGCCGCGGACGGGGAAAACTGTTTTTT. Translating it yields CASSRGRGKLFF.

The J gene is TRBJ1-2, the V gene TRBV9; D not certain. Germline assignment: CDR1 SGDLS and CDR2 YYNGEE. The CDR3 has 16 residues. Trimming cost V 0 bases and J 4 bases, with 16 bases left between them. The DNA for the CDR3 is TGTGCCAGCAGCGTAGCTACCGGGGTAGGGAGCTATGGCTACACCTTC. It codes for CASSVATGVGSYGYTF. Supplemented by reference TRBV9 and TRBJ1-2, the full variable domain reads DSGVTQTPKHLITATGQRVTLRCSPRSGDLSVYWYQQSLDQGLQFLIQYYNGEERAKGNILERFSAQQFPDLHSELNLSSLELGDSALYFCASSVATGVGSYGYTFGSGTRLTVV.

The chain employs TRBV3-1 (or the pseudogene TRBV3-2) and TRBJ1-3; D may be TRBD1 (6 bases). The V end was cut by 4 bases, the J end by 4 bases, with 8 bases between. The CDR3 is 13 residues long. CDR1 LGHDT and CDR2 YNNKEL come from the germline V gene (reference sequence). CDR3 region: CASSLTGGNTIYF. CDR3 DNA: TGTGCCAGCAGCCTGACAGGAGGAAACACCATATATTTT.

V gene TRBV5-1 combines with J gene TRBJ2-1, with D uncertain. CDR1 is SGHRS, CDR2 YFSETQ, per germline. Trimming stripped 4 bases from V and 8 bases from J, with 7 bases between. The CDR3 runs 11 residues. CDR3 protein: CASSGPYEQFF. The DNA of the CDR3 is TGCGCCAGCAGCGGACCCTATGAGCAGTTCTTC. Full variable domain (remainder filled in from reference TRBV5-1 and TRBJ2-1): KAGVTQTPRYLIKTRGQQVTLSCSPISGHRSVSWYQQTPGQGLQFLFEYFSETQRNKGNFPGRFSGRQFSNSRSEMNVSTLELGDSALYLCASSGPYEQFFGPGTRLTVL.

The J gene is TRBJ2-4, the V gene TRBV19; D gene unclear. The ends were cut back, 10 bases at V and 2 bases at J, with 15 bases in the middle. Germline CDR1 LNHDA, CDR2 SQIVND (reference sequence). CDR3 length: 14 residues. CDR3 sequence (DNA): TGTGCCACCCGGAGTTTCGGCCCCAAAAACATTCAGTACTTC. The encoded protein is CATRSFGPKNIQYF.

In nucleotides, the CDR3 is TGCGCCAGCCAAGAGGTTGGGGGTTACTATGGCTACACCTTC. It encodes CASQEVGGYYGYTF. The chain links TRBV5-1 to TRBJ1-2; D is possibly TRBD1 (5 bases). The V gene's germline CDR1 is SGHRS and CDR2 YFSETQ. Trimming cost V 7 bases and J 3 bases, with 16 bases left between them. The length of the CDR3 is 14 residues.

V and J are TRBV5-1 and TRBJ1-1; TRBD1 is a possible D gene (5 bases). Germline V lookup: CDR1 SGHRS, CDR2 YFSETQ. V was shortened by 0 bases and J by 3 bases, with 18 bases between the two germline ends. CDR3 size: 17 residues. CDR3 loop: CASSLDWGSGPDTEAFF. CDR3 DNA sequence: TGCGCCAGCAGCTTGGATTGGGGGTCCGGACCGGACACTGAAGCTTTCTTT.

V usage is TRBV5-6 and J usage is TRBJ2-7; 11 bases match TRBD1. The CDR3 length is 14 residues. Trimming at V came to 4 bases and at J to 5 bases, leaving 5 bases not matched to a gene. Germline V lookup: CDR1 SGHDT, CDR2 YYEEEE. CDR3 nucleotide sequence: TGTGCCAGCAGCCCCGGACAGGGGGCTGACGAGCAGTACTTC. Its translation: CASSPGQGADEQYF.

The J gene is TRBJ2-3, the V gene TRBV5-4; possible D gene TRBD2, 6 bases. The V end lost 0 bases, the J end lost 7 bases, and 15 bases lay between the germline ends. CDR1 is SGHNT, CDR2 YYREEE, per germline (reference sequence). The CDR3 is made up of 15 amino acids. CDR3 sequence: CASSLGWDFSNTQYF. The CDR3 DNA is TGTGCCAGCAGCTTGGGCTGGGACTTCTCGAATACGCAGTATTTT.

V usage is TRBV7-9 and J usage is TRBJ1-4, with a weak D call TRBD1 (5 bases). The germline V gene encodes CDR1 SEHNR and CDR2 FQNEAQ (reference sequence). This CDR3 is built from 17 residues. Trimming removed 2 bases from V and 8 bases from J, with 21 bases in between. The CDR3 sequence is CASSLSNEDPEGEKLFF. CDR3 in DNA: TGTGCCAGCAGCTTAAGCAATGAAGACCCCGAGGGGGAAAAACTGTTTTTT.

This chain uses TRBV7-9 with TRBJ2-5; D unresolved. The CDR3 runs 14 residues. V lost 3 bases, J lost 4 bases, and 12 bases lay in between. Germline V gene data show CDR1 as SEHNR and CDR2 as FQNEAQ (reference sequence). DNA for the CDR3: TGTGCCAGCAGCTTGATTGGGGTCCCAGAGACCCAGTACTTC. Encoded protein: CASSLIGVPETQYF.